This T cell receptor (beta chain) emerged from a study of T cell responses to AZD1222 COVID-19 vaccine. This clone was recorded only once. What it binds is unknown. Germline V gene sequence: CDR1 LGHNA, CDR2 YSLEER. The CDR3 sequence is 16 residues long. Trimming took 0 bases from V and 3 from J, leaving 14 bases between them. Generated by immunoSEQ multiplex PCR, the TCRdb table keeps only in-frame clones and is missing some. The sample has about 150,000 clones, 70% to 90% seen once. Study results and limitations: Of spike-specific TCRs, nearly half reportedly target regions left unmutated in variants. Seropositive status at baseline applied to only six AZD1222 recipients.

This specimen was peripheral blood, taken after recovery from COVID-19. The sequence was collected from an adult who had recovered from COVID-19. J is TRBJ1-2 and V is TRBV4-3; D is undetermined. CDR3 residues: CASSQDKRVPYYGYTF. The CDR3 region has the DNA TGCGCCAGCAGCCAAGATAAAAGGGTTCCCTACTATGGCTACACCTTC.